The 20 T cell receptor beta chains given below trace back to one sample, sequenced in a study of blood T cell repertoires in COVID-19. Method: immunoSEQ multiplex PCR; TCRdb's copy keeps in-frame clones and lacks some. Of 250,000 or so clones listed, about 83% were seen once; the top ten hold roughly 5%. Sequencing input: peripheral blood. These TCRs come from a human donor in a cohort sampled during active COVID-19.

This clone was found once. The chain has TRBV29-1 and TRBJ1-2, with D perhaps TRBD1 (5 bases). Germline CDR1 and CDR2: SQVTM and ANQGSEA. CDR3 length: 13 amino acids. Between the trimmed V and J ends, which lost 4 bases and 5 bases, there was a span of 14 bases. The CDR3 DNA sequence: TGCAGCGTTGTAGAGGGGAGCGATTATGGCTACACCTTC. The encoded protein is CSVVEGSDYGYTF.

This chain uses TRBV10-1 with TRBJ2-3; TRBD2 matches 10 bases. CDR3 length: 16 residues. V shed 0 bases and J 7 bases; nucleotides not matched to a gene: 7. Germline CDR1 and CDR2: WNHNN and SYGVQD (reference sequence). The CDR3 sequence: CASSESEAGGRNTQYF. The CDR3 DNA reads TGCGCCAGCAGTGAGTCCGAAGCGGGAGGGAGGAATACGCAGTATTTT.

In DNA, the CDR3 is TGTGCCAGCAGTTACCTACTTGGCGGGAGGAGCACAGATACGCAGTATTTT. The encoded protein is CASSYLLGGRSTDTQYF. The chain combines TRBV6-2 or TRBV6-3 with TRBJ2-3; 8 nucleotides line up with TRBD2. V dropped 2 bases and J dropped 0; count of bases not matched to a gene: 7. This CDR3 spans 17 amino acids. The germline V gene has CDR1 MNHEY and CDR2 SVGEGT.

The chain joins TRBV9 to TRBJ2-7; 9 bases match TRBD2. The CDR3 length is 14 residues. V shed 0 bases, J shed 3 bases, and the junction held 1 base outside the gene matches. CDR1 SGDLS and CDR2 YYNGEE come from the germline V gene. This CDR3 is CASSVVSGSYEQYF. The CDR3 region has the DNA TGTGCCAGCAGCGTAGTTAGCGGGAGCTACGAGCAGTACTTC.

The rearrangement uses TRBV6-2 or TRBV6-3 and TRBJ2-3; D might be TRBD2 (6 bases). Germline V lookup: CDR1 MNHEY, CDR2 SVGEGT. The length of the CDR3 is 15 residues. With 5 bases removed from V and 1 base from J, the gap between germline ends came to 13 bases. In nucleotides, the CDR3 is TGTGCCAGCAGTCCGGGACTCACGCGCACAGATACGCAGTATTTT. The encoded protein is CASSPGLTRTDTQYF.

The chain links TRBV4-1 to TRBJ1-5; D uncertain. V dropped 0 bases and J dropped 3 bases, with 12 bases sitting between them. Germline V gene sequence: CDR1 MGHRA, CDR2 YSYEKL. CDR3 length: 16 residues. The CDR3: CASSQDPPGFNQPQHF. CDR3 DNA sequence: TGCGCCAGCAGCCAAGATCCGCCGGGGTTCAATCAGCCCCAGCATTTT.

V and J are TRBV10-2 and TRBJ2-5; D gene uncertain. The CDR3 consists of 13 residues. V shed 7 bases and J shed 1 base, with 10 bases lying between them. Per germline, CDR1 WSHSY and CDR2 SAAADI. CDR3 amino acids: CASTRSVQETQYF. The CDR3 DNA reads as TGCGCCAGCACCCGGTCGGTCCAAGAGACCCAGTACTTC.

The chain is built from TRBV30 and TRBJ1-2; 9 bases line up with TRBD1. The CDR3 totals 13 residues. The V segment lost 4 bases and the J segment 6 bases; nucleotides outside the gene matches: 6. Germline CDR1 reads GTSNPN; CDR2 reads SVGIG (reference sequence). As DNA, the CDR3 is TGTGCCTGGACCCCAGGACAGGGGAATGGCTACACCTTC. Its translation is CAWTPGQGNGYTF.

The CDR3 region has the DNA TGTGCCAGCAGTGGGGACAGGGGAGGGTATGGCTACACCTTC. Protein: CASSGDRGGYGYTF. This sequence joins TRBV2 and TRBJ1-2; TRBD1 matches 10 bases. Looked up from germline, CDR1 is SNHLY and CDR2 is FYNNEI. The CDR3 spans 14 residues. Trimming removed 4 bases from V and 5 bases from J; junction bases left unmatched: 4. The full variable domain, with the rest looked up from reference TRBV2 and TRBJ1-2, is EPEVTQTPSHQVTQMGQEVILRCVPISNHLYFYWYRQILGQKVEFLVSFYNNEISEKSEIFDDQFSVERPDGSNFTLKIRSTKLEDSAMYFCASSGDRGGYGYTFGSGTRLTVV.

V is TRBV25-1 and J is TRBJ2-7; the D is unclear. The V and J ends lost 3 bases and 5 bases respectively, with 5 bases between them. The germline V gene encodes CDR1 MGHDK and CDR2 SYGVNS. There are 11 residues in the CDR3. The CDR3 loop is CASSDFDEQYF. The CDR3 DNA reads TGTGCCAGCAGTGACTTCGACGAGCAGTACTTC.

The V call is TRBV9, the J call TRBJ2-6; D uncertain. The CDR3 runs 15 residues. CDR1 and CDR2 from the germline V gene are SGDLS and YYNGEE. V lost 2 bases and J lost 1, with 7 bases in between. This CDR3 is CASSVRVSGANVLTF. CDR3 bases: TGTGCCAGCAGCGTTCGAGTTTCTGGGGCCAACGTCCTGACTTTC.

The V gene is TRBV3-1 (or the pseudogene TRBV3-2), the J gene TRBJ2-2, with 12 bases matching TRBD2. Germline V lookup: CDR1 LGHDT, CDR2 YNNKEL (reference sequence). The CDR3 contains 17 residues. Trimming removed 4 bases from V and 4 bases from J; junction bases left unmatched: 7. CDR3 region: CASSLRLAGAGTGELFF. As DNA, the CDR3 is TGTGCCAGCAGCCTCCGACTAGCGGGGGCGGGCACCGGGGAGCTGTTTTTT.

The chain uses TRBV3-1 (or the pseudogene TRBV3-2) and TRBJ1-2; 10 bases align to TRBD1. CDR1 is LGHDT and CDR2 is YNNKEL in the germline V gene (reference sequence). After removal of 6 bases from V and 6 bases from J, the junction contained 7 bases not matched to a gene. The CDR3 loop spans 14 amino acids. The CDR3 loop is CASRNRDRGDGYTF. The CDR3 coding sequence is TGTGCCAGCAGAAACCGGGACAGGGGTGATGGCTACACCTTC.

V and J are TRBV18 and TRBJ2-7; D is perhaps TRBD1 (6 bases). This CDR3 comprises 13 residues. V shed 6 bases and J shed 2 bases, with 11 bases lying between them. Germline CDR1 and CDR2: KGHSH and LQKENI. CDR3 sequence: CASSGQLTYEQYF. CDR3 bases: TGTGCCAGCTCCGGACAGCTTACCTACGAGCAGTACTTC.

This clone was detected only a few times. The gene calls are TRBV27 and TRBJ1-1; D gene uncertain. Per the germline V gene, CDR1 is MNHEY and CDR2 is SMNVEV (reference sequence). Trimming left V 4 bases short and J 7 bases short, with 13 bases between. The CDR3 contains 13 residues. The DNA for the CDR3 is TGTGCCAGCAGTTCCCCCCTCCGTTTTGAAGCTTTCTTT. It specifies CASSSPLRFEAFF.

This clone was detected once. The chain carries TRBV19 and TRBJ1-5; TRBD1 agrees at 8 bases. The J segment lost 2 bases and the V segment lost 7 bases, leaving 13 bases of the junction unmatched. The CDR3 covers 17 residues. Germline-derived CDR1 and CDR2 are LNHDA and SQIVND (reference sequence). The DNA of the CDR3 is TGTGCCAGTAACCCACTTCCAGGGGGCATGGGCAATCAGCCCCAGCATTTT. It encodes CASNPLPGGMGNQPQHF.

CDR3 bases: TGTGCCGCCAGCGGTGGTAAAAGCACTGAAGCTTTCTTT. Its protein product is CAASGGKSTEAFF. The J gene is TRBJ1-1, the V gene TRBV6-5; D ambiguous. CDR1 is MNHEY and CDR2 is SVGAGI in the germline V gene. There are 13 residues in the CDR3. V was shortened by 11 bases and J by 4 bases, with 17 bases between the two germline ends.

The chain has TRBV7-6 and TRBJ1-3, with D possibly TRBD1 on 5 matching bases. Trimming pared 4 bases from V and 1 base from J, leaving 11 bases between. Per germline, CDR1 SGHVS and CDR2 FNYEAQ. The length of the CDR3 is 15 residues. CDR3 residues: CASSYQGESGNTIYF. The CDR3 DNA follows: TGTGCCAGCAGCTACCAGGGCGAATCTGGAAACACCATATATTTT.

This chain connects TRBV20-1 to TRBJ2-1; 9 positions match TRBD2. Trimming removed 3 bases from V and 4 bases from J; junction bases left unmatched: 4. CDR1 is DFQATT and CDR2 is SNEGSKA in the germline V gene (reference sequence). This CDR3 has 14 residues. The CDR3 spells CSASGLAGYNEQFF. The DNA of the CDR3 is TGCAGTGCTAGTGGGCTAGCGGGGTACAATGAGCAGTTCTTC.

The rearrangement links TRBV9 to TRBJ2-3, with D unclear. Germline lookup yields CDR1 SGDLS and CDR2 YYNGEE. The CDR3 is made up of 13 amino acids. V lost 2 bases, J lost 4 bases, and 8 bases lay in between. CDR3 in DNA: TGTGCCAGCAGCGTCGCTCCGGCAGATACGCAGTATTTT. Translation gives CASSVAPADTQYF. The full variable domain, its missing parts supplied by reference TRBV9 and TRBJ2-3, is DSGVTQTPKHLITATGQRVTLRCSPRSGDLSVYWYQQSLDQGLQFLIQYYNGEERAKGNILERFSAQQFPDLHSELNLSSLELGDSALYFCASSVAPADTQYFGPGTRLTVL.